Each of the 5 T cell receptor beta chains below was sequenced from the same sample in a study of T cells after yellow fever vaccination. MiXCR, run by TCRdb on the 5' RACE reads, gives a single entry per CDR3 protein. The sample has 500,000 to 650,000 distinct CDR3 sequences, around 12% seen once. The starting material was PBMCs, obtained on the day of the yellow fever booster vaccination. Receptors originate from a man under 40 who received the YFV17D yellow fever vaccine.

This chain connects TRBV23-1 to TRBJ2-1; D is possibly TRBD2 (6 bases). TRBV23-1 carries the ORF label, with uncertain function. The CDR3 loop spans 15 amino acids. V lost 3 bases, J lost 6 bases, and 15 bases lay in between. The CDR3 is CASSHRDSEANEQFF. In DNA form, the CDR3 reads TGCGCCAGCAGTCACCGGGACTCTGAGGCCAATGAGCAGTTCTTC.

This clonotype was found many times. V is TRBV7-2 and J is TRBJ1-1, with D hard to call. V shed 1 base and J shed 4 bases, with 19 bases lying between them. Germline V gene lookup returns CDR1 SGHTA and CDR2 FQGNSA. There are 17 residues in the CDR3. The CDR3 sequence is CASSLVGMRARSTEAFF. CDR3 bases: TGTGCCAGCAGCTTAGTGGGCATGAGAGCCAGGAGCACTGAAGCTTTCTTT.

The chain combines TRBV24-1 with TRBJ2-3; 7 bases align to TRBD2. V trimming: 8 bases; J trimming: 0 bases; junction bases outside the gene matches: 13. Germline assignment: CDR1 KGHDR and CDR2 SFDVKD. CDR3 size: 17 residues. CDR3 coding DNA: TGTGCCACCAAAGAACGGGAGGTAGATCCTAGCACAGATACGCAGTATTTT. Protein: CATKEREVDPSTDTQYF.

This clonotype was counted a few times. V is TRBV7-3 and J is TRBJ2-5; TRBD2 is a possible D gene (7 bases). V was shortened by 5 bases and J by 3 bases, with 16 bases between the two germline ends. The germline V gene has CDR1 SGHTA and CDR2 FQGTGA. The CDR3 consists of 15 residues. CDR3 in amino acids: CASSLGGGRKETQYF. The CDR3 nucleotides are TGTGCCAGCAGCCTAGGGGGGGGGAGGAAAGAGACCCAGTACTTC.

The rearrangement links TRBV12-3 or TRBV12-4 to TRBJ1-2, with 7 bases that match TRBD1. The CDR3 runs 14 residues. Losses at the gene ends were 5 bases for V and 2 bases for J; bases not matched to a gene: 5. CDR3 loop: CASSPGQNNYGYTF. CDR3 bases: TGTGCCAGCAGTCCGGGACAGAACAACTATGGCTACACCTTC.